These 9 T cell receptor beta chains originate from one sample sequenced in a study of CXCR3-negative and CXCR3-positive naive CD8 T cells. cDNA libraries for TRB were generated by 5' RACE incorporating UMI labels. TCRdb reprocessed the 5' RACE reads and stores each CDR3 protein as one record, lacking DNA. The specimen's table records roughly 8,700 distinct CDR3 sequences. The sequenced sample was naive CXCR3- CD8+ T cells from blood. This sample's subset: CD45RO-CCR7+CD27+CD95- naive CD8+ T cells lacking CXCR3 (TNR3-). All receptors derive from a human donor in good health. Some clones in this sample may be carry-over from other donors' samples.

According to its frequency, this clonotype is medium-sized. V is TRBV4-3 and J is TRBJ2-1; TCRdb's D call, TRBD1, is unchecked because there is no DNA. Germline V gene data show CDR1 as LGHNA and CDR2 as YSLEER. The length of the CDR3 is 16 residues. The CDR3 loop is CASSQERDRKFNEQFF.

The chain has TRBV7-9 and TRBJ2-7. The length of the CDR3 is 12 residues. Germline V gives CDR1 SEHNR, CDR2 FQNEAQ (reference sequence). The CDR3 sequence is CASSLGITEQYF.

The chain carries TRBV7-9 and TRBJ1-1; the D gene TCRdb calls, TRBD1, cannot be checked with no DNA. Germline V lookup: CDR1 SEHNR, CDR2 FQNEAQ (reference sequence). The CDR3 runs 13 residues. CDR3 in amino acids: CASSDREHTEAFF.

The chain couples TRBV5-5 to TRBJ2-7; TCRdb outputs TRBD2, but without DNA this stays unchecked. This CDR3 is built from 15 residues. Germline assignment: CDR1 SGHKS and CDR2 YYEKEE (reference sequence). CDR3 loop: CASSESPGGSYEQYF.

This chain connects TRBV7-7 to TRBJ2-3; TCRdb's D call of TRBD2 is untestable without DNA. From germline, CDR1 is SSHAT and CDR2 FNYEAQ (reference sequence). The CDR3 is made up of 17 amino acids. CDR3 protein: CASSLGLAGVGRDTQYF.

Judged by frequency, this clonotype is medium-sized. The chain employs TRBV6-5 and TRBJ1-4; TCRdb returns TRBD1, unconfirmable since there is no DNA. The CDR3 has 16 amino acids. Germline V CDR1 and CDR2: MNHEY, SVGAGI. The CDR3 loop reads CASRRTGFSTNEKLFF.

This clonotype counts as medium-sized by frequency. The CDR3 reads CASRPRGPPTDTQYF. The chain employs TRBV7-2 and TRBJ2-3; TCRdb gives TRBD1 as the D gene, but with no DNA this cannot be confirmed. CDR1 SGHTA and CDR2 FQGNSA come from the germline V gene. The CDR3 length is 15 residues. The full variable domain, completed using reference TRBV7-2 and TRBJ2-3, is GAGVSQSPSNKVTEKGKDVELRCDPISGHTALYWYRQSLGQGLEFLIYFQGNSAPDKSGLPSDRFSAERTGGSVSTLTIQRTQQEDSAVYLCASRPRGPPTDTQYFGPGTRLTVL.

The V call is TRBV6-5, the J call TRBJ1-6. This CDR3 has 16 residues. From germline, CDR1 is MNHEY and CDR2 SVGAGI. The CDR3 protein is CASSYILSSHNSPLHF.

This clonotype registers medium-sized by frequency. The chain joins TRBV7-9 to TRBJ2-1; TCRdb's D call, TRBD1, is unchecked because there is no DNA. The CDR3 contains 15 residues. The germline V gene has CDR1 SEHNR and CDR2 FQNEAQ (reference sequence). This chain's CDR3 is CASSLETGVYNEQFF. Drawing the rest from reference TRBV7-9 and TRBJ2-1, the complete variable domain is DTGVSQNPRHKITKRGQNVTFRCDPISEHNRLYWYRQTLGQGPEFLTYFQNEAQLEKSRLLSDRFSAERPKGSFSTLEIQRTEQGDSAMYLCASSLETGVYNEQFFGPGTRLTVL.